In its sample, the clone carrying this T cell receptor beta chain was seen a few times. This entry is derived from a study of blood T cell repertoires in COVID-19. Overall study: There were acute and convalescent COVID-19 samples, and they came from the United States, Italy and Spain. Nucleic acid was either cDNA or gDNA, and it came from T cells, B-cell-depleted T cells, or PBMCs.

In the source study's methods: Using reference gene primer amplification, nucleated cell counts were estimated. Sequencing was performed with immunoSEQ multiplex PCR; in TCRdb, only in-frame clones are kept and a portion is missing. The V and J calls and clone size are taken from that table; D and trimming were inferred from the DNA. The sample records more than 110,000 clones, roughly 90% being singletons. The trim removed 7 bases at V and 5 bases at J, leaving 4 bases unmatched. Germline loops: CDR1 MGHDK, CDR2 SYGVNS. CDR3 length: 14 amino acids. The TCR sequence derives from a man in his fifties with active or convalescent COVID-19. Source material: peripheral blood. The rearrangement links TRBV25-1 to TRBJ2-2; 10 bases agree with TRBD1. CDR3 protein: CASNRQGATGELFF. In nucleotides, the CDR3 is TGTGCCAGCAATCGACAGGGGGCAACCGGGGAGCTGTTTTTT.